The clone carrying this T cell receptor (beta chain) was counted between two and nine times. Antigen: not known. The data belong to a study of cytomegalovirus exposure and HLA in healthy donors. Across the study: Inside one of the first data releases sat around 86 million unique TCRs taken from HLA-typed donors. Study-wide points: In a later analysis, about 17,000 TCR beta sequences were associated with HLA alleles at 0.05 false discovery rate.

PCR involved 60 Vbeta and 13 Jbeta primers. Assay used: immunoSEQ multiplex PCR; TCRdb lists only in-frame clones, some missing. The table has roughly 190,000 clones, around 86% seen once; the top ten hold more than 1.5%. CDR3 length equals 15 residues. The germline V gene has CDR1 LGHNA and CDR2 YSLEER. V lost 1 base, J lost 5 bases, and 5 bases stayed unmatched. This chain connects TRBV4-3 to TRBJ1-1; the match to TRBD1 covers 9 bases. The sequencing input was PBMCs. The source is a woman in her late teens or twenties in good health and CMV-seronegative. The CDR3 bases are TGCGCCAGCAGCCAAGGGACAGGGGTGGTAACTGAAGCTTTCTTT. This gives the protein CASSQGTGVVTEAFF.